The TCR beta chain under discussion was sequenced for a study of blood T cell repertoires in COVID-19. In the source study's methods: It was from reference gene primer amplification that nucleated cell counts were estimated. Libraries were prepared by immunoSEQ multiplex PCR; TCRdb keeps only in-frame clonotypes and omits some of them. V and J calls and clone size are as listed in that table; D and trimming were resolved from the DNA. Here the sample spans 250,000 or so clones, 75% to 90% being singletons. The CDR3 is 15 amino acids. Germline assignment: CDR1 SGHTA and CDR2 FQGNSA. The ends were cut back, 2 bases at V and 9 bases at J, with 17 bases in the middle. The study recruited exposed participants who had met a COVID-19 case within 2 weeks before entry.

This clonotype originated in a man in his fifties who had been exposed to COVID-19. The chain employs TRBV7-2 and TRBJ1-5, with a weak D call TRBD1 (5 bases). The sequenced sample was PBMCs or T cells enriched from blood (not recorded which). CDR3: CASSLLGWGTSPQHF. CDR3 bases: TGTGCCAGCAGCTTATTAGGCTGGGGGACTTCGCCCCAGCATTTT.